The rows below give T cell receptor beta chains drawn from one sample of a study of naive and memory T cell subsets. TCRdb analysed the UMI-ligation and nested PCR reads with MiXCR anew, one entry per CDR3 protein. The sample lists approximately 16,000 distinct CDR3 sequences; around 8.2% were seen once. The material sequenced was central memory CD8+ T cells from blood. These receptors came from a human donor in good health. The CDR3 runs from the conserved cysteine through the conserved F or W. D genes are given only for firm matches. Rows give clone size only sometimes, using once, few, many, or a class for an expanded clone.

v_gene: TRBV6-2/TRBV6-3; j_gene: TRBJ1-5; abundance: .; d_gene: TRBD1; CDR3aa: CASRSGQSSQPQHF; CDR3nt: TGTGCCAGCAGGTCGGGACAGTCGTCCCAGCCCCAGCATTTT
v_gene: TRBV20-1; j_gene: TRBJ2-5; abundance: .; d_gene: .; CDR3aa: CSARGWERGAQYF; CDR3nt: TGCAGTGCTAGAGGCTGGGAGCGCGGGGCCCAGTACTTC
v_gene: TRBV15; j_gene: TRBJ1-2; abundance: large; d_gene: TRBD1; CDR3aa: CATSRGSGQGHYGYTF; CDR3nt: TGTGCCACCAGCAGAGGATCGGGACAGGGGCACTATGGCTACACCTTC
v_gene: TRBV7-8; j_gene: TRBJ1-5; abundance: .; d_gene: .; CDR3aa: CASSPGANQPQHF; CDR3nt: TGTGCCAGCAGCCCAGGGGCAAATCAGCCCCAGCATTTT
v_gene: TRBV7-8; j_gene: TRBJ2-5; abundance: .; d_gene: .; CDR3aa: CASSGDGETQYF; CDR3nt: TGTGCCAGCAGCGGGGACGGGGAGACCCAGTACTTC
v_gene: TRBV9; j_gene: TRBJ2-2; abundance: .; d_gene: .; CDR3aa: CASSVALNTGELFF; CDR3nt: TGTGCCAGCAGCGTAGCCCTGAACACCGGGGAGCTGTTTTTT
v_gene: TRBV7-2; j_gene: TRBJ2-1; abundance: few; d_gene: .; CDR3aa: CASSLIFSSYNEQFF; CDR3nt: TGTGCCAGCAGCCTAATTTTTTCTAGCTACAATGAGCAGTTCTTC
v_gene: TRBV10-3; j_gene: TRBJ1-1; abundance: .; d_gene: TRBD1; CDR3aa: CAISYGTGFTEAFF; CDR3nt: TGTGCCATCAGTTACGGGACAGGGTTCACTGAAGCTTTCTTT
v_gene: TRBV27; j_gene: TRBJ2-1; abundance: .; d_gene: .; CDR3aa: CASSLQGWGNEQFF; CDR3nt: TGTGCCAGCAGTTTACAGGGGTGGGGCAATGAGCAGTTCTTC
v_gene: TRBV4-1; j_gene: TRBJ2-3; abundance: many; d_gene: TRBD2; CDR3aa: CASSQSLAGGPGDTQYF; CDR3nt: TGCGCCAGCAGCCAGTCACTAGCGGGGGGCCCCGGGGATACGCAGTATTTT
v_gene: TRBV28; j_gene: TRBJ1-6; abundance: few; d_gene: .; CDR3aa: CASSPRFDWNSPLHF; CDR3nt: TGTGCCAGCAGCCCTCGATTTGACTGGAACTCACCCCTCCACTTT
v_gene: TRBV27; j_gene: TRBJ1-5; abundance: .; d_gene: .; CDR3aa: CASSSARHSNQPQHF; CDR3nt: TGTGCCAGCAGTTCCGCCCGTCATAGCAATCAGCCCCAGCATTTT
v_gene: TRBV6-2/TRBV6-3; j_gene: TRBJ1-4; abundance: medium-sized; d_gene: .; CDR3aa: CASRGLRGGATNEKLFF; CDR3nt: TGTGCCAGCAGGGGACTAAGAGGCGGAGCAACTAATGAAAAACTGTTTTTT
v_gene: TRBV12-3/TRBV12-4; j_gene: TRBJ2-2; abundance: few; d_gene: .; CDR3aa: CASSLMTGELFF; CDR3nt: TGTGCCAGCAGTTTAATGACCGGGGAGCTGTTTTTT
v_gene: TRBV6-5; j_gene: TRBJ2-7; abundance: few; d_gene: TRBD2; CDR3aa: CASSYSASGRGQYF; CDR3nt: TGTGCCAGCAGTTACTCCGCTAGCGGGAGAGGGCAGTACTTC
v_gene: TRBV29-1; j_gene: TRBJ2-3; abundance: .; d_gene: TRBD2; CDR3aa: CSVELGLGRASTDTQYF; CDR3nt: TGCAGCGTAGAGCTCGGTCTGGGGAGGGCCAGCACAGATACGCAGTATTTT
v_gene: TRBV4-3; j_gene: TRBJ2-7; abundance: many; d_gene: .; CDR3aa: CASSLHRESGSYEQYF; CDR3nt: TGCGCCAGCAGCCTCCACAGGGAGTCGGGCTCCTACGAGCAGTACTTC
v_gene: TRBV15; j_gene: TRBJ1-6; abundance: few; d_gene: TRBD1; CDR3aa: CATSSDRENSPLHF; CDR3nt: TGTGCCACCAGCAGTGACAGGGAGAATTCACCCCTCCACTTT
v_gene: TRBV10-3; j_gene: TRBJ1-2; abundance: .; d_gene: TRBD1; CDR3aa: CAISAPWTGYGYTF; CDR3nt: TGTGCCATCAGTGCCCCCTGGACAGGCTATGGCTACACCTTC
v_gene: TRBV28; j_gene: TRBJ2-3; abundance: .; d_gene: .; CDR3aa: CASSLYPQGTSTDTQYF; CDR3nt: TGTGCCAGCAGTTTATACCCACAGGGGACTAGCACAGATACGCAGTATTTT
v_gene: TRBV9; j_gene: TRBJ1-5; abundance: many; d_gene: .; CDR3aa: CASSVGGSNQPQHF; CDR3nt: TGTGCCAGCAGCGTAGGGGGTAGCAATCAGCCCCAGCATTTT
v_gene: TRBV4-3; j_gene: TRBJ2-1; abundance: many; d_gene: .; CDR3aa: CASSQEGQISYNEQFF; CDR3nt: TGCGCCAGCAGCCAAGAGGGGCAGATATCCTACAATGAGCAGTTCTTC
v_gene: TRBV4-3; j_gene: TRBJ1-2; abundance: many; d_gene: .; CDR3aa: CASSQEWSRWGEGYTF; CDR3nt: TGCGCCAGCAGCCAAGAATGGTCCCGTTGGGGGGAAGGCTACACCTTC
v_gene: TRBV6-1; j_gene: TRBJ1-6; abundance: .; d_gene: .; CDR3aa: CASSLGRNPSNSPLHF; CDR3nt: TGTGCCAGCAGCTTGGGACGCAACCCCTCTAATTCACCCCTCCACTTT
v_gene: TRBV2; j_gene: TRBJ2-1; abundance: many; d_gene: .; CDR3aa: CASTGGSGAISSYNEQFF; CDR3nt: TGTGCCAGCACCGGCGGGTCTGGGGCGATCAGCTCCTACAATGAGCAGTTCTTC
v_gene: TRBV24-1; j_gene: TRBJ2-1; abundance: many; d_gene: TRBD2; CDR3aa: CATSYAGAYNEQFF; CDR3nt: TGTGCCACCAGTTATGCGGGAGCATACAATGAGCAGTTCTTC
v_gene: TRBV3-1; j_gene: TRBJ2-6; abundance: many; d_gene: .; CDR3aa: CASSQGSGGANVLTF; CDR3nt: TGTGCCAGCAGCCAAGGTTCGGGTGGGGCCAACGTCCTGACTTTC
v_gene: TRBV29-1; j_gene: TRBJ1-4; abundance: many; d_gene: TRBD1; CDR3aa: CSVEGRRTGRGRKLFF; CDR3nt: TGCAGCGTTGAAGGACGCCGGACAGGGAGAGGGAGAAAACTGTTTTTT
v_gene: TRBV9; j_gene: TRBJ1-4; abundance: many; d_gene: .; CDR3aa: CASSVGRDEKLFF; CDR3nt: TGTGCCAGCAGCGTAGGACGAGATGAAAAACTGTTTTTT
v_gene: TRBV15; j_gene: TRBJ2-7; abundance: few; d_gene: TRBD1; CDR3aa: CATSRATGGSYEQYF; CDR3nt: TGTGCCACCAGCAGAGCCACAGGGGGGTCCTACGAGCAGTACTTC
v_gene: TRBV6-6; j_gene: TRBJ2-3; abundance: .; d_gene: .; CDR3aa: CASSYLGGKGTDTQYF; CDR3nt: TGTGCCAGCAGTTACCTCGGGGGAAAGGGGACAGATACGCAGTATTTT
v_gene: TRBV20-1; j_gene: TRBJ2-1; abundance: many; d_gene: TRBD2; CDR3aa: CSALSGSDFSYNEQFF; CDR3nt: TGCAGTGCTCTCAGCGGGAGTGACTTTTCCTACAATGAGCAGTTCTTC
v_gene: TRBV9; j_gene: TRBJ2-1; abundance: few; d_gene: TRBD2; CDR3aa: CASSVLAGGSYNEQFF; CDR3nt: TGTGCCAGCAGCGTATTAGCGGGGGGCTCCTACAATGAGCAGTTCTTC
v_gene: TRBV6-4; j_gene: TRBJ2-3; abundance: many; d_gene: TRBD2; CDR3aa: CASSETSGGRDTQYF; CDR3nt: TGTGCCAGCAGTGAGACTAGCGGGGGCCGGGATACGCAGTATTTT
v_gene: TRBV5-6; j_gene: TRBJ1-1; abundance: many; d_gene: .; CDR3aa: CASSLEFIEPTEAFF; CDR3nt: TGTGCCAGCAGCTTGGAGTTTATCGAACCCACTGAAGCTTTCTTT
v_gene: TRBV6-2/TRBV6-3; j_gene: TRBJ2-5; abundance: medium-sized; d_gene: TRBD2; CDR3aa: CASTIAGAETETQYF; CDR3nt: TGTGCCAGTACTATAGCGGGAGCCGAGACGGAGACCCAGTACTTC
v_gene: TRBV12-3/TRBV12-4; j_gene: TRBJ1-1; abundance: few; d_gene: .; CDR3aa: CASSFWARANTEAFF; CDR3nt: TGTGCCAGCAGTTTTTGGGCCAGAGCGAACACTGAAGCTTTCTTT
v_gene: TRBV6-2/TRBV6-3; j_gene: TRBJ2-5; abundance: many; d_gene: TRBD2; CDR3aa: CASTIAGDQETQYF; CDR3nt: TGTGCCAGCACCATAGCGGGGGACCAAGAGACCCAGTACTTC
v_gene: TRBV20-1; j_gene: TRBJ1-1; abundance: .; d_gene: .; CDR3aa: CSPLHDTEAFF; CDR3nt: TGCAGTCCACTCCACGACACTGAAGCTTTCTTT
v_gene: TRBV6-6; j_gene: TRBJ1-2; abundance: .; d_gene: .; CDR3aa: CASSYTDGYTF; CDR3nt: TGTGCCAGCAGTTACACGGATGGCTACACCTTC
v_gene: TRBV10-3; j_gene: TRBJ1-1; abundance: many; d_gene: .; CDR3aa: CAISVGPFLIAFF; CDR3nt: TGTGCCATCAGTGTGGGACCCTTCCTTATTGCTTTCTTT
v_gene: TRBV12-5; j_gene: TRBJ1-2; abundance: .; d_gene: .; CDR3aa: CASGLVLRGPNNYGYTF; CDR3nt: TGTGCTAGTGGTTTGGTATTAAGGGGTCCCAATAACTATGGCTACACCTTC
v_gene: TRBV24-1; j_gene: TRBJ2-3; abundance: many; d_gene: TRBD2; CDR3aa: CATSDQAGGDTDTQYF; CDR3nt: TGTGCCACCAGTGATCAAGCGGGAGGTGATACAGATACGCAGTATTTT
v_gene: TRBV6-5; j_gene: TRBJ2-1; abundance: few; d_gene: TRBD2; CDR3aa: CASKSLAARNYNEQFF; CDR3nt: TGTGCCAGCAAAAGCCTAGCGGCCCGAAATTACAATGAGCAGTTCTTC
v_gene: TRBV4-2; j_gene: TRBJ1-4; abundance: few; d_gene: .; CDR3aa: CASSHPPSEKLFF; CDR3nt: TGTGCCAGCAGCCATCCCCCTTCGGAAAAACTGTTTTTT
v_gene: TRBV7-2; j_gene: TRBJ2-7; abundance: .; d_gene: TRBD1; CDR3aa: CASSLGTGGRRSYEQYF; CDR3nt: TGTGCCAGCAGCTTAGGGACAGGGGGGAGACGCTCCTACGAGCAGTACTTC
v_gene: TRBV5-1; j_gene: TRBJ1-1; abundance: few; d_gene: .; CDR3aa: CASSLDGRMVTEAFF; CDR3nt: TGCGCCAGCAGCTTGGACGGGCGAATGGTTACTGAAGCTTTCTTT
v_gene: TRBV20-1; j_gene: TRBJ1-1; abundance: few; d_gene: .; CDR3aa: CSATHLGTEAFF; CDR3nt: TGCAGTGCTACCCACCTAGGAACTGAAGCTTTCTTT
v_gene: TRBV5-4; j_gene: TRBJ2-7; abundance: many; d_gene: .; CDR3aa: CASSPPRQSTEQYF; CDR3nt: TGTGCCAGCAGCCCGCCCAGGCAGTCAACAGAGCAGTACTTC
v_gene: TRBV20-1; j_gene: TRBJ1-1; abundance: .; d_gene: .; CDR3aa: CITWTNTEAFF; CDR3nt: TGCATTACCTGGACAAACACTGAAGCTTTCTTT
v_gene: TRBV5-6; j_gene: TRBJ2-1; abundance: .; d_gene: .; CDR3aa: CASSPGRRYNEQFF; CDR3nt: TGTGCCAGCAGCCCGGGACGTCGCTACAATGAGCAGTTCTTC
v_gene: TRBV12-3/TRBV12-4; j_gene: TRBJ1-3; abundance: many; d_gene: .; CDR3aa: CASTDSLASGNTIYF; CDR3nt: TGTGCCAGCACCGACTCCCTGGCGTCTGGAAACACCATATATTTT
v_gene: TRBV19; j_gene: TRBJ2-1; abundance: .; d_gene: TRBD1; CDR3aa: CASIGGTGYPYNEQFF; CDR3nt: TGTGCCAGTATCGGCGGGACAGGGTACCCCTACAATGAGCAGTTCTTC